These 27 T cell receptor beta chains came from one sample sequenced in a study of identical twins. TCRdb re-called the 5' RACE reads with MiXCR, one entry per CDR3 protein. The sample has under 300,000 distinct CDR3 sequences; roughly 13% are singletons. This sample was shared with a second study, whose subject was yellow fever vaccine responses in identical twins.

The source material was memory (CD45RO+) T cells sorted from blood. The source is a woman between 18 and 29 years old in good health.

The rearrangement uses TRBV7-8 and TRBJ2-2; 8 bases fit TRBD1. V was pared by 4 bases and J by 6 bases, with 22 bases of the junction left unmatched. The CDR3 is made up of 20 amino acids. CDR1 SGHVS and CDR2 FQNEAQ come from the germline V gene. CDR3: CASSSLLLRTGRVPPGELFF. The CDR3 DNA sequence: TGTGCCAGCAGCTCCCTCCTCTTGAGGACAGGGAGAGTTCCCCCCGGGGAGCTGTTTTTT.

The CDR3: CAISEETFYEQYF. As DNA, the CDR3 is TGTGCCATCAGTGAGGAAACATTTTACGAGCAGTACTTC. The chain couples TRBV10-3 to TRBJ2-7, with D uncertain. The CDR3 covers 13 residues. Trimming removed 2 bases from V and 4 bases from J, with 9 bases in between. Germline CDR1 ENHRY, CDR2 SYGVKD.

This clonotype was counted between two and nine times. V is TRBV7-6 and J is TRBJ2-7; D may be TRBD2 (5 bases). The length of the CDR3 is 16 residues. Trimming pared 1 base from V and 4 bases from J, leaving 17 bases between. Germline V CDR1 and CDR2: SGHVS, FNYEAQ. CDR3 sequence (DNA): TGTGCCAGCAGCTTAGGCCCCGGGAAAAAAAATTACGAGCAGTACTTC. This translates into CASSLGPGKKNYEQYF.

The rearrangement links TRBV4-1 to TRBJ2-7; 9 bases map to TRBD1. The length of the CDR3 is 15 residues. Germline V gene lookup returns CDR1 MGHRA and CDR2 YSYEKL. V lost 4 bases, J lost 6 bases, and 10 bases stayed unmatched. CDR3 region: CASSLGQGSVSEQYF. The CDR3 bases are TGCGCCAGCAGCCTGGGACAGGGATCGGTCTCCGAGCAGTACTTC.

This clonotype was picked up many times. The gene calls are TRBV6-1 and TRBJ2-7, with 12 bases that match TRBD2. Germline V lookup: CDR1 MNHNS, CDR2 SASEGT. The CDR3 contains 14 residues. After removal of 7 bases from V and 2 bases from J, the junction contained 3 bases not matched to a gene. The CDR3 coding sequence is TGTGCCAGCACTCGACTAGCGGGAGCCTACGAGCAGTACTTC. It codes for CASTRLAGAYEQYF.

This clonotype occurred a few times. This chain links TRBV20-1 with TRBJ2-3, with 7 bases that match TRBD1. Trimming took 3 bases from V and 0 from J; bases not matched to a gene: 6. CDR3 length: 15 amino acids. The germline V gene encodes CDR1 DFQATT and CDR2 SNEGSKA (reference sequence). CDR3 DNA sequence: TGCAGTGCTAGGCCTTTCAGGGGGAGCACAGATACGCAGTATTTT. This codes for CSARPFRGSTDTQYF.

V gene TRBV5-1 combines with J gene TRBJ1-1, with TRBD1 matching over 7 bases. CDR1 is SGHRS, CDR2 YFSETQ, per germline. The CDR3 length is 15 residues. Trimming removed 4 bases from V and 0 bases from J; junction bases left unmatched: 6. DNA for the CDR3: TGCGCCAGCAGCCAAAAGACAGGGTTGAACACTGAAGCTTTCTTT. It codes for CASSQKTGLNTEAFF.

This clonotype was seen more than once but under ten times. The chain joins TRBV7-3 to TRBJ2-7; D possibly uses TRBD1 or TRBD2 (5 bases each). This CDR3 has 14 amino acids. V was trimmed by 4 bases and J by 2 bases, leaving 12 bases between them. CDR1 is SGHTA and CDR2 is FQGTGA in the germline V gene. CDR3: CASSSRDGAYEQYF. CDR3 bases: TGTGCCAGCAGCTCCCGGGACGGGGCCTACGAGCAGTACTTC. Using reference TRBV7-3 and TRBJ2-7 for the parts outside the CDR3, the full variable domain is GAGVSQTPSNKVTEKGKYVELRCDPISGHTALYWYRQSLGQGPEFLIYFQGTGAADDSGLPNDRFFAVRPEGSVSTLKIQRTERGDSAVYLCASSSRDGAYEQYFGPGTRLTVT.

This sequence joins TRBV15 and TRBJ1-3; D is uncertain. V lost 0 bases and J 13 bases, leaving 13 bases between the germline ends. The CDR3 covers 13 residues. In germline, CDR1 is LNHNV, CDR2 YYDKDF (reference sequence). CDR3 DNA sequence: TGTGCCACCAGCAGAGATTTGAGGCCACCGATATATTTT. It codes for CATSRDLRPPIYF.

The chain is built from TRBV6-1 and TRBJ1-5; 8 positions agree with TRBD1. Trimming took 2 bases from V and 1 from J; bases not matched to a gene: 13. In germline, CDR1 is MNHNS, CDR2 SASEGT. The CDR3 is made up of 19 amino acids. CDR3 bases: TGTGCCAGCAGTGAATCAGGACAGGGATCGCTAGGGAGCAATCAGCCCCAGCATTTT. This encodes CASSESGQGSLGSNQPQHF.

This clonotype has a count of ten or more. This chain uses TRBV10-3 with TRBJ2-7; 10 bases agree with TRBD1. The junction had 12 bases not matched to a gene; V was cut back by 8 bases and J by 5 bases. The CDR3 covers 15 residues. The V gene's germline CDR1 is ENHRY and CDR2 SYGVKD. The CDR3 here is CAIGLTGTGVDEQYF. CDR3 sequence (DNA): TGTGCCATCGGACTGACCGGGACAGGGGTAGACGAGCAGTACTTC.

In this sample, this clonotype turned up a few times. The CDR3 DNA reads as TGTGCCAGCAGCAGAGTGGACAATGAGCAGTTCTTC. It translates to CASSRVDNEQFF. The V and J genes are TRBV3-1 and TRBJ2-1; D not resolved. The CDR3 is 12 residues long. Germline loops: CDR1 LGHDT, CDR2 YNNKEL (reference sequence). V gave up 5 bases and J gave up 5 bases, with 7 bases separating them.

This clonotype was counted between two and nine times. The chain recombines TRBV20-1 with TRBJ2-5, with a tentative D call TRBD1 (6 bases). The V gene's germline CDR1 is DFQATT and CDR2 SNEGSKA (reference sequence). Trimming shortened V by 3 bases and J by 5 bases, and 16 bases separated the two germline ends. CDR3 length: 14 residues. For the CDR3, the DNA is TGCAGTGCTAGCGGGTGGGGGCCGGAGGAGACCCAGTACTTC. Amino acid sequence: CSASGWGPEETQYF.

This clonotype was seen a handful of times. One junction end disagrees with the germline gene, perhaps due to a read error. V and J are TRBV12-3 or TRBV12-4 and TRBJ2-1, with 11 bases aligning to TRBD2. The CDR3 extends over 18 amino acids. In DNA, the CDR3 is TGTACCAGCAGTTTACAGGGGACTAGCGGCATTACCTACAATGAGCAGTTCTTC. Translation gives CTSSLQGTSGITYNEQFF.

This clonotype was seen more than once but under ten times. The chain is built from TRBV2 and TRBJ2-5, with TRBD2 matching over 9 bases. J lost 4 bases, V lost 3 bases, and 9 bases had no gene match. CDR3 length equals 16 residues. The germline gives CDR1 SNHLY, CDR2 FYNNEI. CDR3 DNA: TGTGCCAGCAGTGACCTTTCGGCGGGGGGGCGAGAGACCCAGTACTTC. Encoded protein: CASSDLSAGGRETQYF.

This clonotype was recorded a few times. CDR3: CASSLTWDPVSQYF. CDR3 DNA sequence: TGTGCCAGCAGCTTAACTTGGGACCCGGTTTCGCAGTATTTT. The chain couples TRBV7-8 to TRBJ2-3; D possibly matches TRBD1 or TRBD2 (5 bases each). V was clipped by 2 bases and J by 10 bases, with 16 bases between them. CDR3 size: 14 residues. Germline CDR1 SGHVS, CDR2 FQNEAQ.

This chain joins TRBV20-1 and TRBJ2-1; 9 bases map to TRBD2. Germline CDR1 is DFQATT and CDR2 is SNEGSKA (reference sequence). V dropped 1 base and J dropped 6; count of bases not matched to a gene: 1. The CDR3 is made up of 13 amino acids. The CDR3 bases are TGCAGTGCTAGAGGAGCGGGAGGCAATGAGCAGTTCTTC. Translation: CSARGAGGNEQFF.

The chain links TRBV9 to TRBJ1-2; D remains ambiguous. The CDR3 spans 14 residues. The V and J ends lost 0 bases and 0 bases respectively, with 6 bases between them. The germline gives CDR1 SGDLS, CDR2 YYNGEE. CDR3 nucleotide sequence: TGTGCCAGCAGCGTAGCCACAGCTAACTATGGCTACACCTTC. Encoded protein: CASSVATANYGYTF.

This clonotype has at least ten counts. V and J are TRBV7-9 and TRBJ2-7; D uncertain. The V and J ends lost 4 bases and 6 bases respectively, with 13 bases between them. CDR1 and CDR2 from the germline V gene are SEHNR and FQNEAQ (reference sequence). This CDR3 comprises 13 residues. CDR3: CASSSLPLGEQYF. CDR3 coding DNA: TGTGCCAGCAGCTCCCTGCCCCTGGGCGAGCAGTACTTC.

There are many counts of this clonotype. The V and J genes are TRBV6-5 and TRBJ1-2; D gene unclear. V was shortened by 2 bases and J by 4 bases, with 11 bases between the two germline ends. Germline CDR1 reads MNHEY; CDR2 reads SVGAGI. There are 14 residues in the CDR3. Here the CDR3 DNA reads TGTGCCAGCAGTTACACCTCGGGGTTCTATGGCTACACCTTC. It codes for CASSYTSGFYGYTF.

This clonotype showed up just a few times. The CDR3 nucleotides read TGCAGTGCTAGCATCCCCGGGACAGGGAAGTACGAGCAGTACTTC. It specifies CSASIPGTGKYEQYF. The chain combines TRBV20-1 with TRBJ2-7; 9 nucleotides line up with TRBD1. J gave up 4 bases and V 3 bases, and 10 bases lay outside the gene matches. The CDR3 loop spans 15 amino acids. The V gene's germline CDR1 is DFQATT and CDR2 SNEGSKA (reference sequence).

The J gene is TRBJ1-5, the V gene TRBV2, with D maybe TRBD1 (6 bases). The CDR3 is made up of 15 amino acids. Trimming removed 3 bases at V and 4 bases at J, with 13 bases between. Germline assignment: CDR1 SNHLY and CDR2 FYNNEI. The CDR3: CASSDRTGTNQPQHF. CDR3 nucleotides: TGTGCCAGCAGTGATCGAACAGGGACTAATCAGCCCCAGCATTTT.

This clonotype was detected ten times or more. The chain recombines TRBV29-1 with TRBJ2-1; D possibly corresponds to TRBD2 (7 bases). CDR1 and CDR2 (germline): SQVTM, ANQGSEA. The CDR3 has 15 amino acids. Between the trimmed V and J ends, which lost 7 bases and 2 bases, there was a span of 18 bases. The CDR3 nucleotides are TGCAGCGCAGGAGGGGGGAGCGGGACCTACAATGAGCAGTTCTTC. Protein: CSAGGGSGTYNEQFF.

This clonotype was recorded a few times. V is TRBV5-1 and J is TRBJ2-1; D is ambiguous. Germline CDR1 SGHRS, CDR2 YFSETQ. The CDR3 is 17 amino acids. V dropped 7 bases and J dropped 0 bases, with 20 bases sitting between them. This CDR3 reads CASDTRPRASSYNEQFF. The CDR3 DNA sequence: TGCGCCAGCGACACCCGACCGCGTGCAAGCTCCTACAATGAGCAGTTCTTC.

This clonotype was seen more than once but under ten times. The gene calls are TRBV2 and TRBJ2-3, with a possible D match to TRBD1 (6 bases). With 6 bases removed from V and 1 base from J, the gap between germline ends came to 14 bases. This CDR3 contains 15 residues. From germline, CDR1 is SNHLY and CDR2 FYNNEI. The CDR3 here is CASRHRTDGTDTQYF. CDR3 DNA sequence: TGTGCCAGCAGACACCGGACAGACGGCACAGATACGCAGTATTTT.

This clonotype came up a few times. The chain recombines TRBV5-1 with TRBJ2-7; 8 bases align to TRBD2. Germline CDR1 and CDR2: SGHRS and YFSETQ. The CDR3 is 14 amino acids. With V trimmed by 0 bases and J by 4 bases, 3 bases remained unmatched. In DNA form, the CDR3 reads TGCGCCAGCAGCTTGGTCATAGCGGGGTACGAGCAGTACTTC. Translated: CASSLVIAGYEQYF.

This clonotype appeared a few times. This chain uses TRBV7-2 with TRBJ2-2; maybe TRBD1 (6 bases). V lost 8 bases and J lost 4, with 14 bases in between. Germline-derived CDR1 and CDR2 are SGHTA and FQGNSA. CDR3 size: 14 residues. CDR3 sequence: CASAPGQPTGELFF. In DNA form, the CDR3 reads TGTGCCAGCGCCCCTGGACAGCCCACCGGGGAGCTGTTTTTT. Full variable domain (remainder filled in from reference TRBV7-2 and TRBJ2-2): GAGVSQSPSNKVTEKGKDVELRCDPISGHTALYWYRQSLGQGLEFLIYFQGNSAPDKSGLPSDRFSAERTGGSVSTLTIQRTQQEDSAVYLCASAPGQPTGELFFGEGSRLTVL.